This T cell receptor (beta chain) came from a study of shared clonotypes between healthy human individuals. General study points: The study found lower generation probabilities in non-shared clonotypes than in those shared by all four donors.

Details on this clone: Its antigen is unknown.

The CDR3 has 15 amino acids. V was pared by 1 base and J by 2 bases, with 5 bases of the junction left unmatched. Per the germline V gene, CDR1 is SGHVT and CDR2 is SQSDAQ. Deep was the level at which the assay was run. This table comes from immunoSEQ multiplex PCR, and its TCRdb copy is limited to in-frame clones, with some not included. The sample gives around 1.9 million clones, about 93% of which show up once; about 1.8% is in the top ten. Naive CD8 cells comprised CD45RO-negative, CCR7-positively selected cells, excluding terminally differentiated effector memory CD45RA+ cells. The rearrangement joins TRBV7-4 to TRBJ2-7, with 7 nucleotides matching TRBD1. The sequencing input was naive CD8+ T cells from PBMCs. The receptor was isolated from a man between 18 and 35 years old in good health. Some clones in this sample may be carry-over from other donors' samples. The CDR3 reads CASSLGVGGTYEQYF. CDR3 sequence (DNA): TGTGCCAGCAGCTTAGGGGTAGGGGGCACCTACGAGCAGTACTTC.